This TCR beta chain was sequenced during a study of blood T cell repertoires in COVID-19. For the study at large: T cells, B-cell-depleted T cells, or PBMCs supplied cDNA or gDNA.

The germline V gene encodes CDR1 ENHRY and CDR2 SYGVKD. The CDR3 runs 14 residues. V was shortened by 5 bases and J by 5 bases, with 10 bases between the two germline ends. A few counts support this clone. Some clones are missing from TCRdb's copy, which holds only in-frame ones; the method was immunoSEQ multiplex PCR. Here the sample spans some 150,000 clones, around 80% being singletons. This clonotype originated in a woman aged 65 to 85 with acute or convalescent COVID-19. The material sequenced was peripheral blood. The chain employs TRBV10-3 and TRBJ1-6, with D unresolved. The CDR3: CAISPAADNSPLHF. CDR3 in DNA: TGTGCCATCAGTCCAGCGGCGGATAATTCACCCCTCCACTTT.